This T cell receptor beta chain derives from a study of technical replicates of blood from a handful of donors. Germline lookup yields CDR1 SGDLS and CDR2 YYNGEE. The CDR3 runs to 15 residues. V was pared by 0 bases and J by 7 bases, with 17 bases between. The assay was immunoSEQ multiplex PCR, and TCRdb's table has in-frame clones only and misses some. The sample includes over 75,000 clones, about 97% of them seen just once. This TCR derives from a human donor in good health. This sequence joins TRBV9 and TRBJ2-7, with a possible D match to TRBD1 (6 bases). The specimen sequenced was T cells isolated from PBMCs. CDR3 sequence: CASSVALPSGAEQYF. CDR3 nucleotides: TGTGCCAGCAGCGTAGCTCTCCCGTCAGGGGCTGAGCAGTACTTC.